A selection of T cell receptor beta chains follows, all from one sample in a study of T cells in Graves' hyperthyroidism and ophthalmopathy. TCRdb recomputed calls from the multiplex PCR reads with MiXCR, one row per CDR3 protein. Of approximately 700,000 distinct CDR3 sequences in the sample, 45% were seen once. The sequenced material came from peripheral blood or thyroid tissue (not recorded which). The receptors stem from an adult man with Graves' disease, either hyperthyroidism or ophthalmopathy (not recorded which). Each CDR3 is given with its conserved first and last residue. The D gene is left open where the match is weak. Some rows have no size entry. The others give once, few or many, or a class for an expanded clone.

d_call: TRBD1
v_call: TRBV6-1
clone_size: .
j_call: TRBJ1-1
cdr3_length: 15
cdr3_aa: CASSSYGTGSLEAFF
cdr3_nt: TGTGCCAGCAGCTCATACGGGACAGGGAGTTTGGAAGCTTTCTTT

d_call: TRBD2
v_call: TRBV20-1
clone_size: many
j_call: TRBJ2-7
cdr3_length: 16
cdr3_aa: CSARPLGTSVAYEQYF
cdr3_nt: TGCAGTGCTAGACCTCTCGGGACTAGCGTGGCCTACGAGCAGTACTTC

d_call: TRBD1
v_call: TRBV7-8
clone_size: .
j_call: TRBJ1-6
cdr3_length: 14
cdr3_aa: CARGSGTGSSPLHF
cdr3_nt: TGTGCTAGAGGTTCCGGGACAGGATCTTCACCCCTCCACTTT

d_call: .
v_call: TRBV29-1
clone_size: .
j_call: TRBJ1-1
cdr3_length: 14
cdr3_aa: CSQGGGIENTEAFF
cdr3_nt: TGCAGCCAAGGAGGAGGCATAGAGAACACTGAAGCTTTCTTT

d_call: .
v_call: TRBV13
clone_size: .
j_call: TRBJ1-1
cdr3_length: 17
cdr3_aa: CASSYGTRRFMNTEAFF
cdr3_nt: TGTGCCAGCAGCTACGGGACAAGGCGATTTATGAACACTGAAGCTTTCTTT

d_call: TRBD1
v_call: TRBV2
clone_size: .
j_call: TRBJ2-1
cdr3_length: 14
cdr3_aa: CASRPRDSHNEQFF
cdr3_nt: TGTGCCAGCAGACCCCGGGACAGCCACAATGAGCAGTTCTTC

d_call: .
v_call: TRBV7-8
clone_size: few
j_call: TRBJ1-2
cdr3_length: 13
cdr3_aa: CASSLVASHGYTF
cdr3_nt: TGTGCCAGCAGCTTAGTGGCCAGTCATGGCTACACCTTC

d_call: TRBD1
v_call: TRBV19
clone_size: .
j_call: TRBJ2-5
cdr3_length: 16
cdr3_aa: CASSIGYRGPVETQYF
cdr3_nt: TGTGCCAGTAGTATAGGGTACAGGGGGCCGGTTGAGACCCAGTACTTC

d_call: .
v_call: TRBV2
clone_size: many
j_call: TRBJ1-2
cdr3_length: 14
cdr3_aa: CASSEEGSAYGYTF
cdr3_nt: TGTGCCAGCAGTGAAGAGGGGTCCGCATATGGCTACACCTTC

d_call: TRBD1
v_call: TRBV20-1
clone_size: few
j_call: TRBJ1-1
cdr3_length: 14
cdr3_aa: CSARTGELNTEAFF
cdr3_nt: TGCAGTGCTCGCACAGGGGAGCTGAACACTGAAGCTTTCTTT

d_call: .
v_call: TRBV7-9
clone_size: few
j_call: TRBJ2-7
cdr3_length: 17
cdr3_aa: CASSLGVAGQIKGEQYF
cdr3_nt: TGTGCCAGCAGCTTAGGCGTAGCAGGCCAAATCAAAGGGGAGCAGTACTTC

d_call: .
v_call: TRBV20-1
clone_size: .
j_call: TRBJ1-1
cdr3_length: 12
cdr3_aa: CSASGYGTEAFF
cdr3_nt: TGCAGTGCGTCCGGGTATGGCACTGAAGCTTTCTTT

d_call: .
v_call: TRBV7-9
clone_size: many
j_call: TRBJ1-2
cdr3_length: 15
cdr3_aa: CASSQRQEANYGYTF
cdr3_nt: TGTGCCAGCAGCCAGAGACAGGAAGCTAACTATGGCTACACCTTC

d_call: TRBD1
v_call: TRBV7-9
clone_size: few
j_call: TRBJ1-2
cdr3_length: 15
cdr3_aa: CASSPDRGQIGGYTF
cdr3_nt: TGTGCCAGCAGCCCCGACAGGGGGCAAATTGGTGGCTACACCTTC

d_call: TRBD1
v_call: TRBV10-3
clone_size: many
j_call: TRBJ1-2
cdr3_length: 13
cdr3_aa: CAIHETGYYSYTF
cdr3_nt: TGTGCCATCCATGAGACAGGGTACTATAGCTACACCTTC

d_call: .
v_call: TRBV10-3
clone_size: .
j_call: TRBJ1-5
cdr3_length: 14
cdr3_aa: CAISEFQGSAPQHF
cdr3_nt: TGTGCCATCAGTGAGTTTCAGGGCTCGGCGCCCCAGCATTTT

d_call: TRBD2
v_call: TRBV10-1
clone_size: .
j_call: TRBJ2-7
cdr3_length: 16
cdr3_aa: CASRLAGGLSSYEQYF
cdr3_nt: TGCGCCAGCCGACTAGCGGGAGGACTAAGCTCCTACGAGCAGTACTTC